A single sample gave rise to the 21 T cell receptor beta chains below, sequenced in a study of T cell responses to AZD1222 COVID-19 vaccine. Sequencing used immunoSEQ multiplex PCR; TCRdb keeps in-frame clones, though not all of them. The table has 110,000 to 150,000 clones, around 93% seen once; the top ten hold over 8%. The sequencing used peripheral blood, collected on day 0 of AZD1222 vaccination. The receptor set was obtained from an adult in good health.

This clone has a single count. The chain carries TRBV28 and TRBJ2-7; TRBD2 is a possible D gene (5 bases). Trimming left V 3 bases short and J 7 bases short, with 10 bases between. This CDR3 region has 12 residues. Germline V lookup: CDR1 MDHEN, CDR2 SYDVKM. DNA for the CDR3: TGTGCCAGCAGTTTGAACGGGGTGGAGCAGTACTTC. Its translation: CASSLNGVEQYF.

The genes are TRBV11-3 and TRBJ1-6; perhaps TRBD1 as D (5 bases). The CDR3 has 15 residues. Germline assignment: CDR1 SGHNT and CDR2 YENEEA. Trimming left V 4 bases short and J 4 bases short, with 11 bases between. The chain's CDR3 is CASSWGDGYNSPLHF. The CDR3 coding sequence is TGTGCCAGCAGCTGGGGGGACGGGTATAATTCACCCCTCCACTTT.

The chain combines TRBV3-1 (or the pseudogene TRBV3-2) with TRBJ1-2, with D uncertain. CDR1 is LGHDT, CDR2 YNNKEL, per germline (reference sequence). Trimming left V 4 bases short and J 0 bases short, with 18 bases between. The CDR3 runs 17 residues. The CDR3 spells CASSPPQLEVANYGYTF. The DNA of the CDR3 is TGTGCCAGCAGCCCCCCCCAATTAGAGGTAGCTAACTATGGCTACACCTTC.

This rearrangement joins TRBV27 to TRBJ2-7; 14 nucleotides align to TRBD2. This CDR3 comprises 14 residues. CDR1 is MNHEY and CDR2 is SMNVEV in the germline V gene (reference sequence). The V gene end was trimmed by 5 bases and the J gene end by 13 bases; junction bases not matched to a gene: 10. This CDR3 is CASSPMWGLAGAYF. The CDR3 bases are TGTGCCAGCAGTCCCATGTGGGGACTAGCGGGGGCCTACTTC.

This clone showed up just a few times. CDR3 in amino acids: CASSLTGRDNSPLHF. The CDR3 DNA is TGTGCCAGCAGTTTGACAGGGAGGGATAATTCACCCCTCCACTTT. The rearrangement joins TRBV6-5 to TRBJ1-6, with 7 bases lining up with TRBD1. The CDR3 has 15 residues. Germline CDR1 MNHEY, CDR2 SVGAGI. V was clipped by 4 bases and J by 5 bases; unmatched bases: 5.

J is TRBJ2-3 and V is TRBV9; 7 nucleotides align to TRBD2. The junction had 4 bases not matched to a gene; V was cut back by 1 base and J by 2 bases. The CDR3 has 15 residues. CDR1 is SGDLS, CDR2 YYNGEE, per germline. The CDR3 DNA is TGTGCCAGCAGCGTAAGTCTAGCGGACACAGATACGCAGTATTTT. This codes for CASSVSLADTDTQYF. Full variable domain (rest looked up from reference TRBV9 and TRBJ2-3): DSGVTQTPKHLITATGQRVTLRCSPRSGDLSVYWYQQSLDQGLQFLIQYYNGEERAKGNILERFSAQQFPDLHSELNLSSLELGDSALYFCASSVSLADTDTQYFGPGTRLTVL.

The chain is built from TRBV19 and TRBJ1-4; D unclear. The CDR3 totals 16 residues. V gave up 1 base and J gave up 4 bases, with 13 bases separating them. The germline V gene has CDR1 LNHDA and CDR2 SQIVND (reference sequence). CDR3 sequence reads: CASSIGPAPNNEKLFF. CDR3 sequence (DNA): TGTGCCAGTAGTATAGGTCCAGCCCCTAATAATGAAAAACTGTTTTTT.

In the case of this clone: The sample contains more than one DNA sequence encoding this CDR3. The chain couples TRBV6-5 to TRBJ1-2; possibly TRBD1 for D (6 bases). CDR1 and CDR2 (germline): MNHEY, SVGAGI. This CDR3 comprises 13 residues. Trimming took 5 bases from V and 1 from J, leaving 8 bases between them. This chain's CDR3 is CASSPDSNYGYTF. The CDR3 nucleotides are TGTGCCAGCAGTCCGGACAGTAACTATGGCTACACCTTC.

DNA for the CDR3: TGCGCCAGCAGCTTGGTAACCGGGACAAACACTGAAGCTTTCTTT. Residues: CASSLVTGTNTEAFF. V usage is TRBV5-1 and J usage is TRBJ1-1; D may be TRBD1 (6 bases). Trimming stripped 0 bases from V and 2 bases from J, with 11 bases between. Per the germline V gene, CDR1 is SGHRS and CDR2 is YFSETQ. This CDR3 has 15 residues. Drawing the rest from reference TRBV5-1 and TRBJ1-1, the complete variable domain is KAGVTQTPRYLIKTRGQQVTLSCSPISGHRSVSWYQQTPGQGLQFLFEYFSETQRNKGNFPGRFSGRQFSNSRSEMNVSTLELGDSALYLCASSLVTGTNTEAFFGQGTRLTVV.

This CDR3 reads CASSLESRGNTGELFF. The CDR3 DNA reads as TGTGCCAGCAGCTTGGAGTCCCGGGGAAACACCGGGGAGCTGTTTTTT. The V call is TRBV5-8, the J call TRBJ2-2; D may be TRBD2 (5 bases). CDR3 length: 16 residues. Germline V gives CDR1 SGHTS, CDR2 YDEGEE. The ends were cut back, 0 bases at V and 2 bases at J, with 11 bases in the middle.

The V and J genes are TRBV9 and TRBJ2-2, with 9 nucleotides matching TRBD2. V gave up 2 bases and J gave up 3 bases; unmatched junction bases: 2. The CDR3 extends over 15 amino acids. The germline V gene encodes CDR1 SGDLS and CDR2 YYNGEE. The CDR3 DNA follows: TGTGCCAGCAGCGTGAGACTAGCGGACACCGGGGAGCTGTTTTTT. It is translated as CASSVRLADTGELFF.

Only one count was recorded for this clone. The rearrangement links TRBV10-3 to TRBJ2-6, with TRBD1 matching 9 bases. This CDR3 contains 17 residues. CDR1 ENHRY and CDR2 SYGVKD come from the germline V gene. Trimming cost V 7 bases and J 2 bases; bases outside gene matches: 9. The CDR3 DNA follows: TGTGCCATCACCACCGGGACAGGGAGTACTGGGGCCAACGTCCTGACTTTC. Protein: CAITTGTGSTGANVLTF.

The rearrangement links TRBV2 to TRBJ1-2; 9 bases are shared with TRBD1. Trimming took 1 base from V and 4 from J; bases not matched to a gene: 4. CDR1 is SNHLY, CDR2 FYNNEI, per germline. This CDR3 is built from 15 residues. The CDR3 nucleotides read TGTGCCAGCAGTGAAGGGACAGGGGCAATCTATGGCTACACCTTC. It codes for CASSEGTGAIYGYTF.

This clone was counted once. CDR3 in DNA: TGTGCCAGCAGCTTAGGTGGCAGAGCGAGCACTGAAGCTTTCTTT. Its translation: CASSLGGRASTEAFF. The rearrangement links TRBV11-3 to TRBJ1-1; D gene ambiguous. V was clipped by 1 base and J by 4 bases, with 13 bases between them. The CDR3 is made up of 15 amino acids. Germline V CDR1 and CDR2: SGHNT, YENEEA.

The chain has TRBV6-2 or TRBV6-3 and TRBJ1-4; D gene ambiguous. From germline, CDR1 is MNHEY and CDR2 SVGEGT. The CDR3 covers 15 residues. V lost 6 bases and J 8 bases, leaving 19 bases between the germline ends. Written as DNA, the CDR3 is TGTGCCAGCAGCGGTCGACGGTTTGAGGAGGAAAAACTGTTTTTT. It yields the protein CASSGRRFEEEKLFF.

The chain joins TRBV20-1 to TRBJ2-5, with D tentatively TRBD2 (6 bases). Between the trimmed V and J ends, which lost 3 bases and 7 bases, there was a span of 15 bases. The CDR3 has 13 amino acids. From germline, CDR1 is DFQATT and CDR2 SNEGSKA (reference sequence). The CDR3: CSASKGTLGTQYF. CDR3 DNA sequence: TGCAGTGCTAGTAAGGGGACTCTGGGGACCCAGTACTTC.

This clone was observed a single time. V usage is TRBV30 and J usage is TRBJ2-4; 7 bases are a match to TRBD2. After removal of 5 bases from V and 1 base from J, the junction contained 5 bases not matched to a gene. CDR1 GTSNPN and CDR2 SVGIG come from the germline V gene (reference sequence). The CDR3 runs 14 residues. This CDR3 is CAWGWGGAKNIQYF. The DNA of the CDR3 is TGTGCCTGGGGTTGGGGGGGGGCCAAAAACATTCAGTACTTC.

The chain has TRBV11-2 and TRBJ2-3; D unresolved. The V end was cut by 5 bases, the J end by 3 bases, with 12 bases between. This CDR3 spans 14 amino acids. Germline V gene data show CDR1 as SGHAT and CDR2 as FQNNGV. CDR3 residues: CASSPVWGTDTQYF. The CDR3 DNA reads TGTGCCAGCAGCCCCGTGTGGGGAACAGATACGCAGTATTTT.

The chain couples TRBV20-1 to TRBJ1-4, with D unresolved. V gave up 3 bases and J gave up 4 bases, with 6 bases separating them. The germline CDR1 and CDR2 sequences are DFQATT and SNEGSKA (reference sequence). The CDR3 sequence is 12 residues long. DNA of the CDR3: TGCAGTGCTAGTAGATTTAATGAAAAACTGTTTTTT. Protein: CSASRFNEKLFF.

The chain uses TRBV27 and TRBJ1-5; D gene ambiguous. Germline CDR1 reads MNHEY; CDR2 reads SMNVEV (reference sequence). The germline V and J ends were trimmed by 7 bases and 0 bases, with 19 bases remaining between them. The CDR3 is 17 amino acids. The CDR3 reads CASKLGLWGYSNQPQHF. DNA for the CDR3: TGTGCCAGCAAATTAGGGCTTTGGGGATATAGCAATCAGCCCCAGCATTTT.

The chain combines TRBV18 with TRBJ2-3; 8 nucleotides align to TRBD1. The germline gives CDR1 KGHSH, CDR2 LQKENI. J was trimmed by 2 bases and V by 0 bases; bases with no gene match: 13. CDR3 length: 19 residues. DNA for the CDR3: TGTGCCAGCTCACCACCTAACTCCCGTAGGACAGGGCTCACAGATACGCAGTATTTT. Its translation: CASSPPNSRRTGLTDTQYF.